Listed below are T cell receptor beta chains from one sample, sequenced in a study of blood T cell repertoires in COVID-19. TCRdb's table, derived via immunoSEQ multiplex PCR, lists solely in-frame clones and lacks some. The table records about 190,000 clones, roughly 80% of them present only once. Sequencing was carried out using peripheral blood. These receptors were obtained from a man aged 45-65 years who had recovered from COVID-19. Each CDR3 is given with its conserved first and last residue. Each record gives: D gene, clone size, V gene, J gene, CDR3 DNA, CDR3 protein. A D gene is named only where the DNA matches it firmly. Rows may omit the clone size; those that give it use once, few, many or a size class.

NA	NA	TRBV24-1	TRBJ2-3	TGTGCCACCAGTGATACACAAGTGCTAGCGCCGCAGTATTTT	CATSDTQVLAPQYF
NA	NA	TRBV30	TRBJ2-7	TGTGCCTGGAGGACCTGGAGCGGGTTAAGCAACGAGCAGTACTTC	CAWRTWSGLSNEQYF
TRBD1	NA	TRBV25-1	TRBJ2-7	TGTGCCATCGGGACAGGGTCCTACGAGCAGTACTTC	CAIGTGSYEQYF
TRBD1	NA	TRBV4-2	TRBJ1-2	TGTGCCAGCAGCCATTTAATTGACCGGGACAGCCCGACAAACTATGGCTACACCTTC	CASSHLIDRDSPTNYGYTF
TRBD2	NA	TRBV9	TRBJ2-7	TGTGCCAGCAGCGAGTCTAGCGGGAGCTACGAGCAGTACTTC	CASSESSGSYEQYF
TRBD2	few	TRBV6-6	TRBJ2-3	TGTGCCAGCAGTTACCCCCCAGCGGGAAGCACAGATACGCAGTATTTT	CASSYPPAGSTDTQYF
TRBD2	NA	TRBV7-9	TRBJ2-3	TGTGCCAGCAGCCCAAGACGACTAGCGGGACGCACAGATACGCAGTATTTT	CASSPRRLAGRTDTQYF
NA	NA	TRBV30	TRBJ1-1	TGTGCCTGGGCCGGGACAACGAACACTGAAGCTTTCTTT	CAWAGTTNTEAFF
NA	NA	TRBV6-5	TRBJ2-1	TGTGCCAGCAGTTCTCAGGGAAGCTCCTACAATGAGCAGTTCTTC	CASSSQGSSYNEQFF
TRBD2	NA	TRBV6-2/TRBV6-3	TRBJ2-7	TGTGCCAGCAGTCAGCCGGGACTAGCGGACTGGCAGTACTTC	CASSQPGLADWQYF
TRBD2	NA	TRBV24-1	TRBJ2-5	TGTGCCACCAGTGACCAGCGGGGGATACAAGAGACCCAGTACTTC	CATSDQRGIQETQYF
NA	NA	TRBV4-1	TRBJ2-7	TGCGCCAGCAGCCAAGGCGAGAATCCCCCGATCTACGAGCAGTACTTC	CASSQGENPPIYEQYF
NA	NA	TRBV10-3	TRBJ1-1	TGTGCCATCAGGAACGGACAAGCCTACACTGAAGCTTTCTTT	CAIRNGQAYTEAFF
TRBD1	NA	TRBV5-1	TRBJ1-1	TGCGCCAGCAGCATGGGACAGGTGGGCACTGAAGCTTTCTTT	CASSMGQVGTEAFF
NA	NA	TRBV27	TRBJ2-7	TGTGCCAGCACTGACAGAAACGAGCAGTACTTC	CASTDRNEQYF
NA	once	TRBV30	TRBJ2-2	TGTGCCTGGAGTGTAAAGGGGTTGGGCACCGGGGAGCTGTTTTTT	CAWSVKGLGTGELFF
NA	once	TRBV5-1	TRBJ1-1	TGCGCCAGCAGCTTGGGCCCGACAGGTTCCACTGAAGCTTTCTTT	CASSLGPTGSTEAFF
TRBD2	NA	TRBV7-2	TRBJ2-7	TGTGCCAGCAGCCCATACGTCGGACTAGCGGGGGTCTCCTACGAGCAGTACTTC	CASSPYVGLAGVSYEQYF
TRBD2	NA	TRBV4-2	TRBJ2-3	TGTGCCAGCAGCCAAGGTCCCAGCGGGAGGGCAGATACGCAGTATTTT	CASSQGPSGRADTQYF
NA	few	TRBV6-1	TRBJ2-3	TGTGCCAGCAGTGAAATTCTAGCGCCCAGCACAGATACGCAGTATTTT	CASSEILAPSTDTQYF
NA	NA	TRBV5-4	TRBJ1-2	TGTGCCAGCAGCACAGGGACGGAGTATGGCTACACCTTC	CASSTGTEYGYTF
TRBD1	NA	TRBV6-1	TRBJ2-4	TGTGCCAGCAGTGAAGGGCTGGGGACAGGGAAACCGCTAGCCAAAAACATTCAGTACTTC	CASSEGLGTGKPLAKNIQYF
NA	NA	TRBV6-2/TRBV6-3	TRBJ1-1	TGTGCCAGCAGTTTCAGGGGCCTACTGAACACTGAAGCTTTCTTT	CASSFRGLLNTEAFF
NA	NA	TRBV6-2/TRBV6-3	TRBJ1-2	TGTGCCAGCAGTTACTTAGGACAGCAGAGGGGAGGCTACACCTTC	CASSYLGQQRGGYTF
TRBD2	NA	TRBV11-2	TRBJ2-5	TGTGCCAGCAGCTTAGCGCTAGCGGGAGGGGAGACCCAGTACTTC	CASSLALAGGETQYF
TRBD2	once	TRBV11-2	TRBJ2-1	TGTGCCAGCAGACCAGCGGGACCCTACAATGAGCAGTTCTTC	CASRPAGPYNEQFF
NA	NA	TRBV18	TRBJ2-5	TGTGCCAGCTCCACCGGGGAGACCCAGTACTTC	CASSTGETQYF